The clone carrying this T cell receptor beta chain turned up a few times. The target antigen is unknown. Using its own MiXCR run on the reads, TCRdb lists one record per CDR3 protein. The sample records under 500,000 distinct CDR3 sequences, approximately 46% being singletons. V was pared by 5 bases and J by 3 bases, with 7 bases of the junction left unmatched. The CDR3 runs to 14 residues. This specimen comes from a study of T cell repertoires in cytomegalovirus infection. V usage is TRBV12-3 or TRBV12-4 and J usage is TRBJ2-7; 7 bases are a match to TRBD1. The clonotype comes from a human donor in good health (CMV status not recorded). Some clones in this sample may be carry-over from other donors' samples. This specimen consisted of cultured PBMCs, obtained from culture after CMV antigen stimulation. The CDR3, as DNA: TGTGCCAGCAGTGAAACCACAGGGGACTACGAGCAGTACTTC. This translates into CASSETTGDYEQYF.